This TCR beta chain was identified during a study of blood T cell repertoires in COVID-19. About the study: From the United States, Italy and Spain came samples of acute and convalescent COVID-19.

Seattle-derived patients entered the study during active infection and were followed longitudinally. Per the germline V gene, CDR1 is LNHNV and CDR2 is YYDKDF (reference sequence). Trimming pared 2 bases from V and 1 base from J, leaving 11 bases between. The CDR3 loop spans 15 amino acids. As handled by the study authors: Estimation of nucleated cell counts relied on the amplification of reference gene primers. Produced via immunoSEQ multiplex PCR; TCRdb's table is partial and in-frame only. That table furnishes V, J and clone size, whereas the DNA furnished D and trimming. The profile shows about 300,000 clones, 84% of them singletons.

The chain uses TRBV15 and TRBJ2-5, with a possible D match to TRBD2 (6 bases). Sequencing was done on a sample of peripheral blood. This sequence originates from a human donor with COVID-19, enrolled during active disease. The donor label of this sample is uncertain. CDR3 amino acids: CATSRPVGGQETQYF. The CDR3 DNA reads TGTGCCACCAGCAGACCAGTGGGGGGCCAAGAGACCCAGTACTTC. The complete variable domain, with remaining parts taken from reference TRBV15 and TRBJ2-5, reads DAMVIQNPRYQVTQFGKPVTLSCSQTLNHNVMYWYQQKSSQAPKLLFHYYDKDFNNEADTPDNFQSRRPNTSFCFLDIRSPGLGDTAMYLCATSRPVGGQETQYFGPGTRLLVL.